A single sample is the source of the 17 T cell receptor beta chains below, sequenced in a study of identical twins. TCRdb recomputed calls from the 5' RACE reads with MiXCR, one row per CDR3 protein. The table includes 640,000 or so distinct CDR3 sequences, 5.5% to 6.5% detected once. The sequenced material came from naive T cells sorted from blood. The receptors were gathered from a man younger than 35 in good health.

This clonotype was counted at least ten times. The chain has TRBV12-3 or TRBV12-4 and TRBJ2-1; TRBD1 agrees at 7 bases. Trimming cost V 3 bases and J 6 bases; bases outside gene matches: 5. The length of the CDR3 is 14 residues. The DNA for the CDR3 is TGTGCCAGCAGTTTGATGGCAGGGGGCAATGAGCAGTTCTTC. This encodes CASSLMAGGNEQFF.

There are a few counts of this clonotype. The CDR3 spells CASSFREGANTQYF. In DNA, the CDR3 is TGCGCCAGCAGCTTCCGGGAGGGGGCAAATACGCAGTATTTT. The V and J genes are TRBV5-1 and TRBJ2-3, with a possible D match to TRBD2 (8 bases). CDR1 is SGHRS, CDR2 YFSETQ, per germline. CDR3 size: 14 residues. V shed 2 bases and J shed 7 bases, with 14 bases lying between them.

This clonotype was seen ten or more times. V and J are TRBV20-1 and TRBJ1-1, with TRBD1 as a possible D gene (6 bases). This CDR3 spans 16 amino acids. Germline V gene lookup returns CDR1 DFQATT and CDR2 SNEGSKA (reference sequence). Between the trimmed V and J ends, which lost 0 bases and 4 bases, there was a span of 18 bases. CDR3 in DNA: TGCAGTGCTAGAGATTATCGTCAGGGGAGGGTCACTGAAGCTTTCTTT. Amino acids: CSARDYRQGRVTEAFF.

This clonotype appeared many times. The chain uses TRBV15 and TRBJ2-1; D is unresolved. Trimming stripped 5 bases from V and 8 bases from J, with 25 bases between. CDR1 and CDR2 (germline): LNHNV, YYDKDF (reference sequence). The CDR3 loop spans 17 amino acids. For the CDR3, the DNA is TGTGCCACCAGCCCAGCGTTCGAGCCCCGTTGGTTGGATGAGCAGTTCTTC. As protein: CATSPAFEPRWLDEQFF.

The gene calls are TRBV29-1 and TRBJ1-2, with TRBD1 as a possible D gene (6 bases). Germline loops: CDR1 SQVTM, CDR2 ANQGSEA. The germline V and J ends were trimmed by 4 bases and 6 bases, with 21 bases remaining between them. The CDR3 runs 15 residues. CDR3 sequence (DNA): TGCAGCGTTGTTTCTAGGAACATAGGGGGGAATGGCTACACCTTC. Its protein product is CSVVSRNIGGNGYTF.

This clonotype was picked up a small number of times. This chain uses TRBV7-9 with TRBJ1-2, with D possibly being TRBD1 (6 bases). The CDR3 contains 14 residues. Germline lookup yields CDR1 SEHNR and CDR2 FQNEAQ (reference sequence). Trimming took 3 bases from V and 8 from J, leaving 16 bases between them. The DNA of the CDR3 is TGTGCCAGCAGCTTCTCACAGGGCTTGAGGGGCTACACCTTC. It specifies CASSFSQGLRGYTF. Full variable domain (missing parts from reference TRBV7-9 and TRBJ1-2): DTGVSQNPRHKITKRGQNVTFRCDPISEHNRLYWYRQTLGQGPEFLTYFQNEAQLEKSRLLSDRFSAERPKGSFSTLEIQRTEQGDSAMYLCASSFSQGLRGYTFGSGTRLTVV.

This clonotype appeared a few times. The CDR3 DNA reads TGTGCCAGCAGCCTCCCAGGGGCCCTCACAGATACGCAGTATTTT. It specifies CASSLPGALTDTQYF. The chain combines TRBV7-9 with TRBJ2-3; TRBD1 is a possible D gene (6 bases). The CDR3 is 15 residues long. CDR1 is SEHNR, CDR2 FQNEAQ, per germline (reference sequence). V dropped 5 bases and J dropped 2 bases, with 14 bases sitting between them.

The genes are TRBV3-1 and TRBJ1-1; D gene ambiguous. CDR1 is LGHDT, CDR2 YNNKEL, per germline (reference sequence). CDR3 length: 12 amino acids. Deletions cut 0 bases from V and 3 bases from J, with 2 bases between. CDR3 sequence reads: CASSQEYTEAFF. The CDR3 region has the DNA TGTGCCAGCAGCCAAGAATACACTGAAGCTTTCTTT.

This clonotype was seen more than once but under ten times. CDR3 sequence: CASSRTGLTNTGELFF. CDR3 sequence (DNA): TGTGCCAGCAGTAGAACAGGACTGACAAACACCGGGGAGCTGTTTTTT. This rearrangement joins TRBV12-3 or TRBV12-4 to TRBJ2-2; the D call may be TRBD1 or TRBD2 (5 bases each). This CDR3 comprises 16 residues. The V and J ends lost 5 bases and 2 bases respectively, with 15 bases between them.

This clonotype was counted many times. At one of its ends the junction is not consistent with the germline gene, which may arise from a read error. V and J are TRBV5-1 and TRBJ2-7, with 9 bases matching TRBD1. The length of the CDR3 is 11 residues. Germline assignment: CDR1 SGHRS and CDR2 YFSETQ. CDR3 DNA sequence: TGCGCCAGCAGCTCAATCCCGGGACAGGGCTTC. Amino acid sequence: CASSSIPGQGF.

This clonotype occurred a few times. This sequence joins TRBV5-1 and TRBJ2-7; the D call may be TRBD1 or TRBD2 (5 bases each). V was clipped by 2 bases and J by 0 bases, with 9 bases between them. The germline gives CDR1 SGHRS, CDR2 YFSETQ. The CDR3 is 14 residues long. Here the CDR3 DNA reads TGCGCCAGCAGCTTTGAGGGGTTCTCCTACGAGCAGTACTTC. Residues: CASSFEGFSYEQYF.

This clonotype came up many times. The chain is built from TRBV6-1 and TRBJ1-1, with 11 bases that match TRBD1. The CDR3 is 16 amino acids. V lost 5 bases, J lost 1 base, and 6 bases stayed unmatched. The V gene's germline CDR1 is MNHNS and CDR2 SASEGT. The CDR3 spells CASSPGQGAGNTEAFF. The CDR3 coding sequence is TGTGCCAGCAGTCCAGGACAGGGGGCGGGGAACACTGAAGCTTTCTTT.

The chain recombines TRBV27 with TRBJ1-5, with 8 bases lining up with TRBD1. This CDR3 is built from 17 residues. J gave up 5 bases and V 2 bases, and 11 bases lay outside the gene matches. Per germline, CDR1 MNHEY and CDR2 SMNVEV (reference sequence). CDR3 protein: CASSLPRQGIKDQPQHF. Here the CDR3 DNA reads TGTGCCAGCAGTTTACCCCGACAGGGGATAAAGGATCAGCCCCAGCATTTT.

Turning to this clonotype: Given a much more abundant clone one base away, this may be a read error. The V call is TRBV29-1, the J call TRBJ2-2; 7 bases are a match to TRBD2. In germline, CDR1 is SQVTM, CDR2 ANQGSEA. The CDR3 is 15 amino acids. The trim removed 4 bases at V and 5 bases at J, leaving 10 bases unmatched. CDR3 sequence reads: CSVVSGTITTGELFF. The CDR3, as DNA: TGCAGCGTTGTATCCGGGACTATTACTACCGGGGAGCTGTTTTTT.

The V and J genes are TRBV7-9 and TRBJ2-2; D ambiguous. The germline CDR1 and CDR2 sequences are SEHNR and FQNEAQ (reference sequence). V was cut by 4 bases and J by 5 bases, with 17 bases left in between. The length of the CDR3 is 16 residues. CDR3 in amino acids: CASSSHLAPRTGELFF. The CDR3 nucleotides are TGTGCCAGCAGCTCGCACTTGGCGCCTCGGACCGGGGAGCTGTTTTTT. Variable domain in full (rest from reference TRBV7-9 and TRBJ2-2): DTGVSQNPRHKITKRGQNVTFRCDPISEHNRLYWYRQTLGQGPEFLTYFQNEAQLEKSRLLSDRFSAERPKGSFSTLEIQRTEQGDSAMYLCASSSHLAPRTGELFFGEGSRLTVL.

This clonotype appeared a few times. The CDR3 sequence is CAISESMADTQYF. The CDR3, as DNA: TGTGCCATCAGTGAGTCGATGGCGGATACGCAGTATTTT. V and J are TRBV10-3 and TRBJ2-3; no reliable D call. In germline, CDR1 is ENHRY, CDR2 SYGVKD. The CDR3 sequence is 13 residues long. V was shortened by 0 bases and J by 6 bases, with 7 bases between the two germline ends.

This clonotype was counted many times. The chain combines TRBV12-3 or TRBV12-4 with TRBJ2-1, with D perhaps matching TRBD2 (5 bases). This CDR3 has 13 residues. V was trimmed by 6 bases and J by 3 bases, leaving 9 bases between them. DNA for the CDR3: TGTGCCAGCAGCGTGGGAGTCTACAATGAGCAGTTCTTC. This translates into CASSVGVYNEQFF.